This TCR beta chain is from a study of OX40 agonist ivuxolimab in advanced cancers. Regarding the study as a whole: Fewer expanded clones were found on average in CD4+ than in CD8+ T cells. Among expanded peripheral T cells, antigen specificity went undetermined.

Patients with autoimmune history or systemic immunosuppression were excluded. Concerning this clone itself: Its specificity is unknown.

Trimming pared 2 bases from V and 1 base from J, leaving 10 bases between. Germline-derived CDR1 and CDR2 are MDHEN and SYDVKM. This CDR3 contains 15 residues. Assay used: immunoSEQ multiplex PCR; TCRdb lists only in-frame clones, some missing. The sample contains approximately 89,000 clones, roughly 88% of which appear only once. The chain joins TRBV28 to TRBJ2-3, with D uncertain. The material was CD4+ or CD8+ T cells sorted from blood, obtained in a trial of the OX40 agonist ivuxolimab. The sequence was collected from an adult with an advanced solid tumor such as melanoma, head and neck, liver or kidney cancer. The CDR3 sequence is CASSLRVGGTDTQYF. The CDR3 DNA follows: TGTGCCAGCAGTTTAAGAGTCGGAGGCACAGATACGCAGTATTTT.